The 23 T cell receptor beta chains reported below all come from one sample, sequenced in a study of vaccination effects on CD4 cells after COVID-19. Measured with immunoSEQ multiplex PCR; TCRdb has only the in-frame clones, and not every one. The sample lists about 41,000 clones, roughly 70% occurring once. Expansion with viral peptide pools was applied to antigen-specific CD4+ T cells by the ViraFEST assay prior to sequencing. It was after nine to eleven days of culture that CD4+ T cells were isolated. Vaccine recipients lacked prior SARS-CoV-2 infection and had negative nucleocapsid antibodies. Their recognized antigens are unknown. This sample comprised CD4+ T cells from PBMCs cultured with HCoV-OC43 spike peptides, obtained before COVID-19 vaccination. Described subset: HCoV-OC43 spike overlapping peptide pool stimulation. These TCRs come from a human donor who received a COVID-19 vaccine.

The rearrangement joins TRBV29-1 to TRBJ2-3; the D gene is possibly TRBD2 (7 bases). Trimming removed 4 bases at V and 1 base at J, with 12 bases between. The CDR3 has 14 amino acids. The germline CDR1 and CDR2 sequences are SQVTM and ANQGSEA. This CDR3 reads CSVAKGGGTDTQYF. The CDR3 DNA follows: TGCAGCGTTGCGAAAGGGGGGGGCACAGATACGCAGTATTTT.

This chain joins TRBV2 and TRBJ2-7; no clear D gene. Germline CDR1 SNHLY, CDR2 FYNNEI. Trimming stripped 1 base from V and 4 bases from J, with 8 bases between. This CDR3 is built from 13 residues. The CDR3 DNA follows: TGTGCCAGCAGTGAAGACAGACCTTACGAGCAGTACTTC. Translating gives CASSEDRPYEQYF.

The chain employs TRBV4-1 and TRBJ2-6, with a possible D match to TRBD2 (6 bases). The CDR3 is 20 amino acids. From germline, CDR1 is MGHRA and CDR2 YSYEKL. Deletions cut 0 bases from V and 1 base from J, with 19 bases between. CDR3 sequence reads: CASSQEFLGGVASGANVLTF. CDR3 DNA sequence: TGCGCCAGCAGCCAAGAGTTCTTAGGAGGGGTCGCTTCTGGGGCCAACGTCCTGACTTTC.

This clone has more than one count but fewer than ten. V and J are TRBV5-5 and TRBJ1-1; D call uncertain. The CDR3 totals 15 residues. V was cut by 3 bases and J by 5 bases, with 17 bases left in between. The germline V gene encodes CDR1 SGHKS and CDR2 YYEKEE (reference sequence). The CDR3 DNA reads as TGTGCCAGCAGCTCGCAACCCGGGCCTGGAACTGAAGCTTTCTTT. Its protein is CASSSQPGPGTEAFF.

The CDR3, as DNA: TGTGCCAGCAGTCCAAGCCCCGGGACCGCCAGCTACGAGCAGTACTTC. It translates to CASSPSPGTASYEQYF. The rearrangement links TRBV28 to TRBJ2-7; D may correspond to TRBD1 or TRBD2 (5 bases each). There are 16 residues in the CDR3. V lost 5 bases to trimming and J lost 3 bases, with 20 bases between them. CDR1 MDHEN and CDR2 SYDVKM come from the germline V gene.

The rearrangement uses TRBV11-1 and TRBJ2-7; D might be TRBD1 or TRBD2, each matching 6 bases. The V end lost 6 bases, the J end lost 2 bases, and 14 bases lay between the germline ends. This CDR3 comprises 14 residues. The germline V gene encodes CDR1 SGHAT and CDR2 FQDESV (reference sequence). The CDR3 loop is CASSPNRGPYEQYF. The CDR3 bases are TGTGCCAGCAGTCCGAACCGGGGGCCCTACGAGCAGTACTTC.

The chain carries TRBV19 and TRBJ2-3, with 7 bases aligning to TRBD1. The V gene's germline CDR1 is LNHDA and CDR2 SQIVND (reference sequence). V shed 6 bases, J shed 1 base, and the junction held 7 bases outside the gene matches. This CDR3 comprises 15 residues. This chain's CDR3 is CASSPSGTGTDTQYF. In DNA, the CDR3 is TGTGCCAGTAGCCCCTCGGGGACAGGCACAGATACGCAGTATTTT.

This chain uses TRBV30 with TRBJ1-2; D is unclear. The germline CDR1 and CDR2 sequences are GTSNPN and SVGIG (reference sequence). CDR3 size: 9 residues. Trimming cost V 7 bases and J 3 bases, with 3 bases left between them. The chain's CDR3 is CASDYGYTF. The DNA for the CDR3 is TGTGCCTCTGACTATGGCTACACCTTC. The full variable domain, its missing parts supplied by reference TRBV30 and TRBJ1-2, is SQTIHQWPATLVQPVGSPLSLECTVEGTSNPNLYWYRQAAGRGLQLLFYSVGIGQISSEVPQNLSASRPQDRQFILSSKKLLLSDSGFYLCASDYGYTFGSGTRLTVV.

This chain links TRBV11-1 with TRBJ2-5; D not certain. V was clipped by 3 bases and J by 4 bases, with 3 bases between them. The CDR3 totals 11 residues. Germline V gene lookup returns CDR1 SGHAT and CDR2 FQDESV (reference sequence). The CDR3 coding sequence is TGTGCCAGCAGCTTGGGAGAGACCCAGTACTTC. Its translation: CASSLGETQYF.

The V call is TRBV30, the J call TRBJ1-5, with TRBD1 as a possible D gene (6 bases). Trimming pared 0 bases from V and 0 bases from J, leaving 15 bases between. Per the germline V gene, CDR1 is GTSNPN and CDR2 is SVGIG (reference sequence). The CDR3 extends over 17 amino acids. Here the CDR3 reads CAWSVGRGSPSNQPQHF. For the CDR3, the DNA is TGTGCCTGGAGTGTGGGTAGGGGGTCCCCTAGCAATCAGCCCCAGCATTTT.

This clone has only a few counts. The V gene is TRBV6-5, the J gene TRBJ1-2; 7 bases are a match to TRBD1. The V segment lost 7 bases and the J segment 2 bases; nucleotides outside the gene matches: 4. The CDR3 runs to 13 residues. Germline V gives CDR1 MNHEY, CDR2 SVGAGI. The chain's CDR3 is CASKGGSNYGYTF. CDR3 nucleotide sequence: TGTGCCAGCAAAGGGGGCAGCAACTATGGCTACACCTTC.

The chain employs TRBV6-5 and TRBJ2-1; TRBD1 matches at 7 bases. Trimming cost V 5 bases and J 7 bases; bases outside gene matches: 11. Germline-derived CDR1 and CDR2 are MNHEY and SVGAGI. The CDR3 contains 15 residues. The CDR3 bases are TGTGCCAGCAGTCTCCTCAGGGGGAGTGGGAATGAGCAGTTCTTC. It is translated as CASSLLRGSGNEQFF.

This clone came up a few times. V is TRBV5-6 and J is TRBJ1-2; 7 bases align to TRBD1. The CDR3 runs 14 residues. Trimming cost V 5 bases and J 2 bases; bases outside gene matches: 6. Germline values: CDR1 SGHDT, CDR2 YYEEEE. The DNA of the CDR3 is TGTGCCAGCAGGTCGACAGGGCTCAACTATGGCTACACCTTC. Its protein is CASRSTGLNYGYTF.

The V call is TRBV10-3, the J call TRBJ1-5, with D uncertain. The CDR3 runs to 12 residues. The germline V gene encodes CDR1 ENHRY and CDR2 SYGVKD. V shed 5 bases and J shed 5 bases, with 7 bases lying between them. The CDR3 nucleotides are TGTGCCATCAGTAAGGAGGATCAGCCCCAGCATTTT. This sequence encodes CAISKEDQPQHF.

This rearrangement joins TRBV3-1 (or the pseudogene TRBV3-2) to TRBJ1-1; D possibly corresponds to TRBD1 (5 bases). V lost 2 bases and J lost 2, with 15 bases in between. Per the germline V gene, CDR1 is LGHDT and CDR2 is YNNKEL (reference sequence). The CDR3 is made up of 16 amino acids. CDR3 bases: TGTGCCAGCAGCCAAAGTCGACAGACGATCAACACTGAAGCTTTCTTT. Translating it yields CASSQSRQTINTEAFF.

The chain joins TRBV5-6 to TRBJ2-1; 9 positions agree with TRBD1. V lost 2 bases to trimming and J lost 6 bases; unmatched junction nucleotides: 6. CDR3 length equals 15 residues. The germline gives CDR1 SGHDT, CDR2 YYEEEE. This chain's CDR3 is CASSLPGQGSNEQFF. As DNA, the CDR3 is TGTGCCAGCAGCTTACCGGGACAGGGATCCAATGAGCAGTTCTTC.

Judged by abundance, this clone is medium-sized. The V and J genes are TRBV7-2 and TRBJ1-1; D is uncertain. Deletions cut 10 bases from V and 0 bases from J, with 12 bases between. CDR1 SGHTA and CDR2 FQGNSA come from the germline V gene. The CDR3 is 13 amino acids. CDR3 DNA sequence: TGTGCCACCGCCGCGGGGATGAACACTGAAGCTTTCTTT. It encodes CATAAGMNTEAFF.

The chain links TRBV4-1 to TRBJ2-7, with 9 bases identical to TRBD1. Germline-derived CDR1 and CDR2 are MGHRA and YSYEKL. V trimming: 4 bases; J trimming: 5 bases; junction bases outside the gene matches: 9. CDR3 length: 15 residues. The CDR3 coding sequence is TGCGCCAGCAGCCGAGGGGACAGGGCCGTTGACGAGCAGTACTTC. Residues: CASSRGDRAVDEQYF.

This clone has just a few counts. The chain uses TRBV7-2 and TRBJ1-1, with D possibly being TRBD1 (5 bases). The CDR3 runs 16 residues. V dropped 6 bases and J dropped 6 bases, with 23 bases sitting between them. Germline values: CDR1 SGHTA, CDR2 FQGNSA. The CDR3 DNA reads as TGTGCCAGCAGTTTCGAACTCGGGGCCGGAGGTCCTGAAGCTTTCTTT. As protein: CASSFELGAGGPEAFF.

This chain joins TRBV9 and TRBJ2-1, with D unclear. The CDR3 is 17 residues long. Per the germline V gene, CDR1 is SGDLS and CDR2 is YYNGEE. V lost 0 bases to trimming and J lost 0 bases, with 13 bases between them. CDR3 sequence reads: CASSVDGDAFSYNEQFF. Written as DNA, the CDR3 is TGTGCCAGCAGCGTAGACGGCGACGCTTTCTCCTACAATGAGCAGTTCTTC. The variable domain in full, with the rest retrieved from reference TRBV9 and TRBJ2-1, is DSGVTQTPKHLITATGQRVTLRCSPRSGDLSVYWYQQSLDQGLQFLIQYYNGEERAKGNILERFSAQQFPDLHSELNLSSLELGDSALYFCASSVDGDAFSYNEQFFGPGTRLTVL.

This clone was observed a few times. The V and J genes are TRBV4-1 and TRBJ1-2; D is ambiguous. The CDR3 covers 15 residues. Trimming took off 0 bases at V and 0 bases at J, with 8 bases between the two ends. CDR1 and CDR2 from the germline V gene are MGHRA and YSYEKL. CDR3 residues: CASSQDRPSNYGYTF. The DNA of the CDR3 is TGCGCCAGCAGCCAAGACAGACCATCTAACTATGGCTACACCTTC.

The J gene is TRBJ2-7, the V gene TRBV18; 9 bases align to TRBD2. This CDR3 contains 18 residues. Trimming removed 1 base from V and 4 bases from J; junction bases left unmatched: 14. In germline, CDR1 is KGHSH, CDR2 LQKENI. Written as DNA, the CDR3 is TGTGCCAGCTCACCACGAGGGGCGCGGACTAGCGCCCTGTACGAGCAGTACTTC. This translates into CASSPRGARTSALYEQYF.

V gene TRBV7-2 combines with J gene TRBJ1-5; tentatively, D is TRBD1 (5 bases). Germline V lookup: CDR1 SGHTA, CDR2 FQGNSA. The CDR3 spans 15 residues. V gave up 1 base and J gave up 6 bases, with 13 bases separating them. The CDR3 loop is CASSLGGRVTQPQHF. CDR3 DNA sequence: TGTGCCAGCAGCTTAGGGGGGAGGGTCACTCAGCCCCAGCATTTT.